The sequence of this T cell receptor beta chain was determined in a study of T cell responses to AZD1222 COVID-19 vaccine. The germline CDR1 and CDR2 sequences are SQVTM and ANQGSEA. The CDR3 is 13 amino acids. The V and J ends lost 7 bases and 5 bases, in that order; junction bases with no gene match: 4. Libraries were prepared by immunoSEQ multiplex PCR; TCRdb keeps only in-frame clonotypes and omits some of them. The data hold 120,000 or so clones, with roughly 90% observed a single time. The genes are TRBV29-1 and TRBJ2-2, with 10 bases that match TRBD1. Sequencing was performed on peripheral blood, taken on day 0 of AZD1222 vaccination. The receptor was derived from an adult in good health. The CDR3 here is CSGQGQGTGELFF. CDR3 sequence (DNA): TGCAGCGGCCAGGGACAGGGGACCGGGGAGCTGTTTTTT.